This TCR beta chain emerged from a study of regulatory T cells in long-lasting Graves disease. Time point defined: newly diagnosed GD, antithyroid drugs for less than 3 months. There was RNA extracted from PBMCs, and the TCR library was made from it. As a group, patients came from one endocrinology department in Xi'an, China. V lost 0 bases and J lost 5; bases outside the gene matches: 12. The length of the CDR3 is 16 residues. Per germline, CDR1 DFQATT and CDR2 SNEGSKA (reference sequence). Through Arm-PCR of CDR3 regions and iRepertoire HTBI primers, TCR beta libraries were built. TCRdb reprocessed the multiplex PCR reads via MiXCR and lists one record per CDR3 protein. This table holds hundreds of thousands of distinct CDR3 sequences, roughly 15% found once. These sequences were also reported in another study, on T cells in Graves' hyperthyroidism and ophthalmopathy.

This sequence joins TRBV20-1 and TRBJ2-7; 8 bases are a match to TRBD2. The receptor's source is a woman aged 25 to 39 with Graves disease. Sequencing used peripheral blood mononuclear cells (PBMCs), obtained at new diagnosis, from a patient treated with antithyroid drugs. The CDR3 sequence is CSARDANSGTKHEQYF. CDR3 DNA sequence: TGCAGTGCTAGAGATGCTAATAGCGGGACGAAACACGAGCAGTACTTC.